Listed here are 7 T cell receptor beta chains from one sample, sequenced in a study of blood T cell repertoires in COVID-19. Generated by immunoSEQ multiplex PCR, the TCRdb table keeps only in-frame clones and is missing some. The table includes more than 100,000 clones, around 64% detected once. Material for sequencing was peripheral blood. These receptors were collected from a human donor with acute or convalescent COVID-19. The donor label of this sample is uncertain.

This chain connects TRBV12-3 or TRBV12-4 to TRBJ1-3, with D hard to call. V shed 7 bases and J shed 1 base, with 8 bases lying between them. The CDR3 is made up of 13 amino acids. As DNA, the CDR3 is TGTGCCAGCAAACCGGGGTCTGGAAACACCATATATTTT. It specifies CASKPGSGNTIYF.

The J gene is TRBJ1-2, the V gene TRBV11-3, with D possibly being TRBD1 (6 bases). CDR3 length: 14 residues. From germline, CDR1 is SGHNT and CDR2 YENEEA. Trimming removed 2 bases at V and 8 bases at J, with 15 bases between. The CDR3 loop reads CASSLSAEGDGYTF. In DNA form, the CDR3 reads TGTGCCAGCAGCTTATCCGCCGAGGGGGACGGCTACACCTTC.

The chain uses TRBV6-5 and TRBJ1-2; 8 bases fit TRBD1. Germline V CDR1 and CDR2: MNHEY, SVGAGI. Trimming removed 10 bases from V and 3 bases from J; junction bases left unmatched: 7. The CDR3 has 13 amino acids. In nucleotides, the CDR3 is TGTGCCACCCTCACAGGGGGAGACTATGGCTACACCTTC. It is translated as CATLTGGDYGYTF.

This clone appeared a few times. The rearrangement uses TRBV4-2 and TRBJ2-7, with 8 positions matching TRBD1. This CDR3 region has 19 residues. The junction had 14 bases not matched to a gene; V was cut back by 1 base and J by 0 bases. Germline lookup yields CDR1 LGHNA and CDR2 YNFKEQ. CDR3 bases: TGTGCCAGCAGCCAAGGAGGTGTCGGATACGGACAGGGCTCCTACGAGCAGTACTTC. It translates to CASSQGGVGYGQGSYEQYF.

The CDR3: CASSFTSEKLFF. The CDR3 DNA sequence: TGTGCCAGCAGCTTTACCAGTGAAAAACTGTTTTTT. The chain employs TRBV7-9 and TRBJ1-4; D gene uncertain. This CDR3 spans 12 amino acids. Germline V gene lookup returns CDR1 SEHNR and CDR2 FQNEAQ (reference sequence). Trimming cost V 3 bases and J 7 bases, with 6 bases left between them.

This chain joins TRBV10-3 and TRBJ1-2, with 8 bases identical to TRBD1. The junction had 3 bases not matched to a gene; V was cut back by 6 bases and J by 3 bases. The CDR3 is 13 amino acids. Germline CDR1 and CDR2: ENHRY and SYGVKD. The CDR3 here is CAISGQGYYGYTF. The CDR3 nucleotides are TGTGCCATCAGCGGACAGGGCTACTATGGCTACACCTTC.

V is TRBV21-1 and J is TRBJ1-1. TRBV21-1 is listed as a pseudogene. The CDR3 contains 16 residues. The CDR3: CASSKATSSTGTEAFF. DNA of the CDR3: TGTGCCAGCAGCAAAGCGACCTCCTCTACGGGCACTGAAGCTTTCTTT.